This entry lists 9 T cell receptor beta chains sequenced from one sample in a study of cytomegalovirus exposure and HLA in healthy donors (dated by TCRdb to 2015 to 2018). To prepare the library, the immunoSEQ multiplex PCR assay was applied. A mixture of 60 forward primers for TCR Vbeta segments and 13 reverse primers for TCR Jbeta segments was used in the multiplex PCR. Entries here come from immuneACCESS through TCRdb and include only in-frame sequences with V and J called. Some clones fail to appear in such tables; in the studies checked, an unresolved V gene covers under half of the shortfall, and the cause of the remainder is unknown. The sample table records roughly 170,000 clones; roughly four fifths of these occur just once. The ten most abundant clones make up about 0.8% of the sample. Sequenced input: PBMCs. These receptors all stem from a female donor in good health and CMV-seronegative.

This chain joins TRBV6-5 and TRBJ1-3; 8 positions agree with TRBD1. CDR1 is MNHEY and CDR2 is SVGAGI in the germline V gene. The CDR3 totals 16 residues. The junction had 7 bases not matched to a gene; V was cut back by 4 bases and J by 2 bases. The CDR3 DNA follows: TGTGCCAGCAGTTCCTTGGACAGGGCCCCTGGAAACACCATATATTTT. It encodes CASSSLDRAPGNTIYF.

The rearrangement uses TRBV29-1 and TRBJ2-7; 7 bases line up with TRBD1. The CDR3 runs 17 residues. The germline V gene encodes CDR1 SQVTM and CDR2 ANQGSEA. V lost 5 bases, J lost 7 bases, and 23 bases stayed unmatched. The CDR3 nucleotides read TGCAGCGTTCAATCATTTAAGCCGACAGGGACCTCCGGAGAGCAGTACTTC. It translates to CSVQSFKPTGTSGEQYF.

Regarding this clone: Relative to the germline gene, one junction end is altered; a read error may explain this. The gene calls are TRBV7-7 and TRBJ2-5; D not resolved. The CDR3 has 11 amino acids. CDR1 is SSHAT and CDR2 is FNYEAQ in the germline V gene (reference sequence). The chain's CDR3 is CASSFGETQYF. The CDR3 coding sequence is TGTGCTAGCAGCTTCGGAGAGACCCAGTACTTC.

The chain combines TRBV7-6 with TRBJ2-1; D is unclear. V gave up 2 bases and J gave up 4 bases, with 6 bases separating them. The CDR3 length is 13 residues. Germline V lookup: CDR1 SGHVS, CDR2 FNYEAQ. For the CDR3, the DNA is TGTGCCAGCAGCTTAATGACATACAATGAGCAGTTCTTC. Translated, it gives CASSLMTYNEQFF.

This clone was recorded a few times. The chain carries TRBV7-9 and TRBJ2-1, with D possibly being TRBD2 (5 bases). The CDR3 extends over 13 amino acids. V was cut by 2 bases and J by 6 bases, with 8 bases left in between. CDR1 SEHNR and CDR2 FQNEAQ come from the germline V gene (reference sequence). CDR3 sequence: CASSLTLVNEQFF. For the CDR3, the DNA is TGTGCCAGCAGCTTAACACTAGTCAATGAGCAGTTCTTC.

This clone was counted a few times. This chain connects TRBV7-2 to TRBJ2-7; 12 bases match TRBD2. V lost 6 bases to trimming and J lost 3 bases; unmatched junction nucleotides: 9. In germline, CDR1 is SGHTA, CDR2 FQGNSA. There are 16 residues in the CDR3. The CDR3 sequence: CASSSWTSGTLYEQYF. Written as DNA, the CDR3 is TGTGCCAGCAGTTCGTGGACTAGCGGGACCCTCTACGAGCAGTACTTC.

The gene calls are TRBV19 and TRBJ1-1; possible D gene TRBD1, 5 bases. CDR3 length: 12 amino acids. Germline CDR1 and CDR2: LNHDA and SQIVND (reference sequence). V lost 10 bases and J 4 bases, leaving 13 bases between the germline ends. The CDR3 DNA reads as TGTGCCACCGCCCGCGGGGGCACTGAAGCTTTCTTT. Amino acid sequence: CATARGGTEAFF.

There are a few counts of this clone. J is TRBJ1-2 and V is TRBV7-2; D is undetermined. From germline, CDR1 is SGHTA and CDR2 FQGNSA. Trimming removed 5 bases from V and 3 bases from J, with 10 bases in between. This CDR3 has 13 residues. The CDR3 DNA sequence: TGTGCCAGCAGCGGTGGGCAGTACTATGGCTACACCTTC. Residues: CASSGGQYYGYTF.

A word on this clone: The sample holds other DNA sequences that translate to the same CDR3. The genes are TRBV18 and TRBJ2-2; the D gene is possibly TRBD1 (5 bases). CDR3 length: 14 residues. V was pared by 0 bases and J by 6 bases, with 8 bases between. CDR1 KGHSH and CDR2 LQKENI come from the germline V gene. The CDR3 spells CASSPPSGSGELFF. Written as DNA, the CDR3 is TGTGCCAGCTCACCACCCTCAGGGTCCGGGGAGCTGTTTTTT.